This T cell receptor beta chain was sequenced for a study of beta chain features in type 1 diabetes. Sequencing targeted expressed TCRB transcripts, as all isolated RNA had been reverse transcribed. The assay was immunoSEQ multiplex PCR, and TCRdb's table has in-frame clones only and misses some. The repertoire includes some 25,000 clones, roughly three quarters of them detected once, and approximately 2.1% sits in the top ten. The junction had 1 base not matched to a gene; V was cut back by 3 bases and J by 0 bases. The CDR3 consists of 15 residues. From germline, CDR1 is ENHRY and CDR2 SYGVKD. The sequence came from a middle-aged woman in good health. Sequencing used Tregs from blood. The chain links TRBV10-3 to TRBJ2-3, with 9 bases fitting TRBD2. CDR3 residues: CAISDLAGSTDTQYF. DNA for the CDR3: TGTGCCATCAGTGACCTAGCGGGGAGCACAGATACGCAGTATTTT.